This T cell receptor (beta chain) came from a study of Ad26.COV2.S vaccination and SARS-CoV-2 variants. Background on the study: Vaccine-arm donor from the placebo-controlled COV1001 Ad26.COV2.S trial.

This clone was observed a handful of times. Sequenced by immunoSEQ multiplex PCR; TCRdb stores in-frame clones only, minus some. The sample carries around 400,000 clones, 90% recorded once. Documented treatment: 19 received Ad26.COV2.S at low or high dose, single or two shots; about five received placebo; per-sample allocation not given. It was on day 63 after the first vaccine or placebo injection that samples were taken. Specimen: peripheral blood, collected in a trial of Ad26.COV2.S vaccine versus placebo. This receptor was obtained from a person between 18 and 65 years old who received the Ad26.COV2.S COVID-19 vaccine or a placebo.

DNA for the CDR3: TGTGCCAGCAGCCACGAGCCGGGACGGAGGGATAATGAGCAGTTCTTC. Encoded protein: CASSHEPGRRDNEQFF. The chain combines TRBV6-2 or TRBV6-3 with TRBJ2-1; D is perhaps TRBD2 (6 bases). Trimming cost V 6 bases and J 7 bases, with 22 bases left between them. The CDR3 sequence is 16 residues long. Germline-derived CDR1 and CDR2 are MNHEY and SVGEGT.